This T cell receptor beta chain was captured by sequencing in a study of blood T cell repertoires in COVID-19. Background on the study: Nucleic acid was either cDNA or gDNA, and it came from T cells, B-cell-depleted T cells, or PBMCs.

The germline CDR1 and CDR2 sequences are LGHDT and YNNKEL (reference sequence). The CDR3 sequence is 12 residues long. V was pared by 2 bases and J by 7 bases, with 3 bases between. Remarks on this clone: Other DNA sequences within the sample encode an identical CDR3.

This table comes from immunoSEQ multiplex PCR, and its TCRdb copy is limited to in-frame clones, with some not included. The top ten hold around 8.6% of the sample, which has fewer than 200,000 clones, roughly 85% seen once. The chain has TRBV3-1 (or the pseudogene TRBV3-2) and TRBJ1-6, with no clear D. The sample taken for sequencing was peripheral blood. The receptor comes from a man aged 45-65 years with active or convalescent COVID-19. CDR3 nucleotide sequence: TGTGCCAGCAGCCAACGGAATTCACCCCTCCACTTT. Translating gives CASSQRNSPLHF.